A selection of T cell receptor beta chains follows, all from one sample in a study of CD8 T cells in Susac syndrome. TCRdb re-called the immunoSEQ multiplex PCR reads through MiXCR, storing one row per CDR3 protein. The sample contains a few hundred thousand distinct CDR3 sequences, approximately 90% of which appear only once. Sequenced material: CD8+ T cells from PBMCs. The origin of the receptors is a human donor with multiple sclerosis. Each CDR3 is given with its conserved first and last residue. D genes are given only for firm matches. Part of the rows lack a size; the others show once, few, many or a class for expanded clones.

j_call | clone_size | v_call | d_call | cdr3_nt | cdr3_aa
TRBJ2-4 | few | TRBV19 | TRBD1 | TGTGCCAGTAGCCTATCCCCGGGACAGGGGAAAAACATTCAGTACTTC | CASSLSPGQGKNIQYF
TRBJ2-7 | - | TRBV4-3 | TRBD2 | TGCGCCAGCAGCCAAGGGCTAGCGGAGACCTACGAGCAGTACTTC | CASSQGLAETYEQYF
TRBJ2-3 | - | TRBV5-1 | - | TGCGCCAGCAGCTTGGAGCCGACAGAGTCTACAGATACGCAGTATTTT | CASSLEPTESTDTQYF
TRBJ2-7 | - | TRBV4-1 | - | TGCGCCAGCAGCCAACGACAGGCGAACGAGCAGTACTTC | CASSQRQANEQYF
TRBJ1-2 | - | TRBV6-5 | - | TGTGCCAGCAGTTACTCGACGGGACTTAACGGCTACACCTTC | CASSYSTGLNGYTF
TRBJ2-1 | - | TRBV19 | - | TGTGCCACAAGCCTTAGCGGAATCTCCTACAATGAGCAGTTCTTC | CATSLSGISYNEQFF
TRBJ2-7 | - | TRBV14 | TRBD1 | TGTGCCAGCAGCCAAGATGCCGGGGACAGCGTAGACTACGAGCAGTACTTC | CASSQDAGDSVDYEQYF
TRBJ2-1 | - | TRBV12-5 | - | TGTGCTAGTGCCCCCCCAGGGAGGAATGAGCAGTTCTTC | CASAPPGRNEQFF
TRBJ2-1 | - | TRBV7-9 | - | TGTGCCAGCAGCTTAAGGGCGGGAGAGGGGGATGAGCAGTTCTTC | CASSLRAGEGDEQFF
TRBJ2-3 | - | TRBV11-1 | - | TGTGCCAGCAGCTTACCCACCACAGATACGCAGTATTTT | CASSLPTTDTQYF
TRBJ1-5 | few | TRBV4-2 | TRBD1 | TGTGCCAGCAGCCAAACAGGGGATAGCAATCAGCCCCAGCATTTT | CASSQTGDSNQPQHF
TRBJ2-1 | - | TRBV13 | - | TGTGCCAGCAGCTTAGGACGCCAGTACTCCTACAATGAGCAGTTCTTC | CASSLGRQYSYNEQFF
TRBJ1-4 | - | TRBV7-9 | - | TGTGCCAGCAGCAGTATCACCGGGACTGGAGGAGAAAAACTGTTTTTT | CASSSITGTGGEKLFF
TRBJ2-5 | - | TRBV30 | - | TGTGCCTGGAGTCCCCCCTTGGTCGAGACCCAGTACTTC | CAWSPPLVETQYF
TRBJ2-5 | - | TRBV18 | - | TGTGCCAGCTCATCAGCCCCCCAGAGAGGAGAGACCCAGTACTTC | CASSSAPQRGETQYF
TRBJ2-2 | - | TRBV7-8 | - | TGTGCCAGCAGCGGGGACACGACTGCGAACACCGGGGAGCTGTTTTTT | CASSGDTTANTGELFF
TRBJ2-7 | - | TRBV4-1 | - | TGCGCCAGCAGCCCGGATCGGCTGGTCGACGAGCAGTACTTC | CASSPDRLVDEQYF
TRBJ1-2 | - | TRBV13 | - | TGTGCCAGCAGCTTAGGCCGGAGGCCAGGCGGCTACACCTTC | CASSLGRRPGGYTF
TRBJ2-5 | - | TRBV9 | - | TGTGCCAGCAGCGAGACAGTGCGGGAGACCCAGTACTTC | CASSETVRETQYF
TRBJ1-2 | - | TRBV10-2 | - | TGCGCCAGCAGTGAAATGGGGGATGGCTACACCTTC | CASSEMGDGYTF
TRBJ2-7 | once | TRBV6-5 | TRBD2 | TGTGCCAGCAGTTCGTCCGGGACTAGCGACGTGTACTTC | CASSSSGTSDVYF
TRBJ2-1 | - | TRBV4-1 | TRBD2 | TGCGCCAGCAGCCAACAGACTAGCGGCTCCTACAATGAGCAGTTCTTC | CASSQQTSGSYNEQFF
TRBJ1-4 | - | TRBV20-1 | TRBD1 | TGCAGTGCTCTTGACGGACAGGGGCAGAAACTGTTTTTT | CSALDGQGQKLFF
TRBJ2-7 | - | TRBV4-1 | TRBD2 | TGCGCCAGCTCCGTCGGACTAGCGGGAGTTAGCGAGCAGTACTTC | CASSVGLAGVSEQYF
TRBJ1-5 | few | TRBV9 | TRBD1 | TGTGCCAGCAGTCCGGGGACAGGGAGTAATCAGCCCCAGCATTTT | CASSPGTGSNQPQHF
TRBJ1-1 | - | TRBV6-5 | TRBD1 | TGTGCCAGCAGTTACTCCGGGACAGGGCGCGGGGTCACTGAAGCTTTCTTT | CASSYSGTGRGVTEAFF
TRBJ2-1 | - | TRBV11-1 | - | TGTGCCAGCACTGTGGGGTCGGAGGAGTTCTTC | CASTVGSEEFF
TRBJ1-1 | - | TRBV5-1 | TRBD1 | TGCGCCAGCAGCCTGAGGACAGGGAATGGGGTTGAAGCTTTCTTT | CASSLRTGNGVEAFF
TRBJ1-3 | - | TRBV28 | - | TGTGCCAGCAGTCCTCTTGGACCTGGCTCTGGAAACACCATATATTTT | CASSPLGPGSGNTIYF
TRBJ1-2 | - | TRBV12-3/TRBV12-4 | TRBD1 | TGTGCCAGCACCTCACCAGGGGACAGTTATAACTATGGCTACACCTTC | CASTSPGDSYNYGYTF
TRBJ1-2 | - | TRBV30 | TRBD1 | TGTGCCTGGACCTGGGGCCCGGGACAGTTCAACTATGGCTACACCTTC | CAWTWGPGQFNYGYTF
TRBJ1-1 | - | TRBV9 | - | TGTGCCAGCAGCCCCCGGGGGGGGCTCAACACTGAAGCTTTCTTT | CASSPRGGLNTEAFF
TRBJ2-7 | - | TRBV27 | TRBD2 | TGTGCCAGCAGGCTAGCGGGAGGATCTTTTTCGCCCTACGAGCAGTACTTC | CASRLAGGSFSPYEQYF
TRBJ2-7 | - | TRBV6-1 | - | TGTGCCAGCAGTGGCGACATGAAGCTCCGCTACGAGCAGTACTTC | CASSGDMKLRYEQYF
TRBJ2-1 | - | TRBV5-5 | TRBD2 | TGTGCCAGCCGGTTTAGCGGGAGAGATGCCTACAATGAGCAGTTCTTC | CASRFSGRDAYNEQFF
TRBJ2-7 | - | TRBV12-3/TRBV12-4 | TRBD1 | TGTGCCAGCAGCCGGTCCCGGACAGGGGCGTACGAGCAGTACTTC | CASSRSRTGAYEQYF
TRBJ2-7 | - | TRBV19 | - | TGTGCCAGTAGTCCTTACGGGGGACCTCCCTACGAGCAGTACTTC | CASSPYGGPPYEQYF
TRBJ2-1 | many | TRBV27 | TRBD2 | TGTGCCAGCAGCTTGGGCGGGAGCTCCTACAATGAGCAGTTCTTC | CASSLGGSSYNEQFF
TRBJ2-7 | - | TRBV27 | TRBD2 | TGTGCCAGCAGTTTACGCGGGGGTGTCTACGAGCAGTACTTC | CASSLRGGVYEQYF
TRBJ1-4 | - | TRBV27 | - | TGTGCCAGCAGTTTATATGGCAGAGCAAATGAAAAACTGTTTTTT | CASSLYGRANEKLFF
TRBJ2-1 | - | TRBV5-1 | - | TGCGCCAGCAGCTTGGGGGTAAAGGCTGAGCAGTTCTTC | CASSLGVKAEQFF
TRBJ2-5 | - | TRBV4-1 | TRBD2 | TGCGCCAGCAGCCAAGATCCGTGGACTAGCGGGAGAGAATACCAAGAGACCCAGTACTTC | CASSQDPWTSGREYQETQYF
TRBJ2-4 | - | TRBV9 | - | TGTGCCAGCAGCGTCGGCAGGGAAGCCAAAAACATTCAGTACTTC | CASSVGREAKNIQYF
TRBJ2-1 | - | TRBV27 | TRBD1 | TGTGCCAGCAGTTCCTCCGGGACAGGGGATGAGCAGTTCTTC | CASSSSGTGDEQFF
TRBJ2-1 | - | TRBV7-9 | - | TGTGCCAGCAGCTTTTTGCGTCGCTCCTACAATGAGCAGTTCTTC | CASSFLRRSYNEQFF
TRBJ1-3 | - | TRBV20-1 | - | TGCAGTGCTAGACCGTCCTCTGGAAACACCATATATTTT | CSARPSSGNTIYF
TRBJ2-1 | - | TRBV12-3/TRBV12-4 | - | TGTGCCAGCAGTTTTCTAGCCGGCTCCTACAATGAGCAGTTCTTC | CASSFLAGSYNEQFF
TRBJ2-7 | - | TRBV7-8 | - | TGTGCCAGCAGCTTAGATAGGGGATTATCCTACGAGCAGTACTTC | CASSLDRGLSYEQYF
TRBJ1-4 | - | TRBV27 | - | TGTGCCAGCAGTTCCCTAGAGGGGTCGTGGGAAAAACTGTTTTTT | CASSSLEGSWEKLFF
TRBJ2-7 | - | TRBV30 | - | TGTGCCTGGGCAGCGGGACACAGCTACGAGCAGTACTTC | CAWAAGHSYEQYF
TRBJ1-1 | - | TRBV5-6 | - | TGTGCCAGCAGCTTGTTGGAGAACACTGAAGCTTTCTTT | CASSLLENTEAFF
TRBJ1-2 | - | TRBV27 | - | TGTGCCAGCAGGCAGGGCGACTATGGCTACACCTTC | CASRQGDYGYTF
TRBJ2-1 | - | TRBV29-1 | - | TGCAGCGTTGATTCAACAGGGCTTCGGCGAGATGAGCAGTTCTTC | CSVDSTGLRRDEQFF
TRBJ1-1 | - | TRBV5-4 | - | TGTGCCAGCAGCTCACTAGACACTGAAGCTTTCTTT | CASSSLDTEAFF
TRBJ1-1 | - | TRBV5-1 | - | TGCGCCAGCAGCTCTCCGTCCGGGACACCGAACACTGAAGCTTTCTTT | CASSSPSGTPNTEAFF
TRBJ2-1 | once | TRBV15 | - | TGTGCCCTGGGGCAGAGAAACACTGAGCAGTTCTTC | CALGQRNTEQFF
TRBJ2-1 | - | TRBV7-9 | TRBD2 | TGTGCCAGCAGCTTAGTGCTAGCGGGAGCTGTTGAGCAGTTCTTC | CASSLVLAGAVEQFF
TRBJ2-1 | - | TRBV6-5 | - | TGTGCCAGCAGTCCCCTAGGGGGGGGGCCCGATGAGCAGTTCTTC | CASSPLGGGPDEQFF